This entry lists 30 T cell receptor beta chains sequenced from one sample in a study of blood T cell repertoires in COVID-19. Generated by immunoSEQ multiplex PCR, the TCRdb table keeps only in-frame clones and is missing some. The sample carries approximately 210,000 clones, around 81% recorded once. Sequenced input: PBMCs or T cells enriched from blood (not recorded which). These receptors came from a man between 25 and 39 years old with acute COVID-19.

The J gene is TRBJ1-2, the V gene TRBV11-2; D possibly corresponds to TRBD1 (5 bases). The CDR3 contains 13 residues. Germline-derived CDR1 and CDR2 are SGHAT and FQNNGV. The V end lost 6 bases, the J end lost 7 bases, and 15 bases lay between the germline ends. The DNA of the CDR3 is TGTGCCAGCAGTTCTGACAGCCTTAGTGGCTACACCTTC. Its translation is CASSSDSLSGYTF.

This chain links TRBV9 with TRBJ1-1, with unresolved D. Trimming took 1 base from V and 2 from J, leaving 6 bases between them. The CDR3 is 13 residues long. Germline lookup yields CDR1 SGDLS and CDR2 YYNGEE. In DNA form, the CDR3 reads TGTGCCAGCAGCGTATTAATTAACACTGAAGCTTTCTTT. Protein product: CASSVLINTEAFF. Drawing the rest from reference TRBV9 and TRBJ1-1, the complete variable domain is DSGVTQTPKHLITATGQRVTLRCSPRSGDLSVYWYQQSLDQGLQFLIQYYNGEERAKGNILERFSAQQFPDLHSELNLSSLELGDSALYFCASSVLINTEAFFGQGTRLTVV.

The chain uses TRBV3-1 (or the pseudogene TRBV3-2) and TRBJ2-1; 7 nucleotides align to TRBD1. This CDR3 is 15 amino acids long. Trimming removed 0 bases from V and 5 bases from J; junction bases left unmatched: 4. Germline assignment: CDR1 LGHDT and CDR2 YNNKEL (reference sequence). Written as DNA, the CDR3 is TGTGCCAGCAGCCAAGATTGGGGGACAGACAATGAGCAGTTCTTC. Residues: CASSQDWGTDNEQFF.

CDR3 in amino acids: CASSLAGVSYTF. In nucleotides, the CDR3 is TGCGCCAGCAGCTTGGCAGGGGTCAGCTACACCTTC. This rearrangement joins TRBV5-1 to TRBJ1-2; TRBD1 might be the D (6 bases). The CDR3 has 12 amino acids. V lost 0 bases and J 9 bases, leaving 9 bases between the germline ends. CDR1 and CDR2 (germline): SGHRS, YFSETQ.

This clone has a single count. This chain links TRBV25-1 with TRBJ1-1, with D tentatively TRBD1 (6 bases). The CDR3 is 14 residues long. The V gene lost 5 bases and the J gene lost 1 base, with 11 bases spanning the gap. CDR1 is MGHDK, CDR2 SYGVNS, per germline. CDR3 coding DNA: TGTGCCAGCAGTACCACAGGGCGGAACACTGAAGCTTTCTTT. As protein: CASSTTGRNTEAFF.

The genes are TRBV19 and TRBJ1-4; TRBD1 matches 9 bases. The germline gives CDR1 LNHDA, CDR2 SQIVND (reference sequence). This CDR3 is 15 amino acids long. The V gene end was trimmed by 6 bases and the J gene end by 5 bases; junction bases not matched to a gene: 7. CDR3 in DNA: TGTGCCAGTAGCAGCTCACAGGGGGCAAATGAAAAACTGTTTTTT. It is translated as CASSSSQGANEKLFF.

In this sample, this clone turned up a few times. This chain joins TRBV11-2 and TRBJ1-2; D is unclear. The CDR3 is made up of 15 amino acids. The ends were cut back, 5 bases at V and 2 bases at J, with 15 bases in the middle. Germline CDR1 and CDR2: SGHAT and FQNNGV. CDR3 DNA: TGTGCCAGCAGCCCCCAACCGGGGTCCAACTATGGCTACACCTTC. It translates to CASSPQPGSNYGYTF.

This chain connects TRBV30 to TRBJ1-3, with D maybe TRBD1 (5 bases). The CDR3 contains 14 residues. Germline lookup yields CDR1 GTSNPN and CDR2 SVGIG (reference sequence). Trimming pared 0 bases from V and 2 bases from J, leaving 8 bases between. CDR3 region: CAWSVQQAGNTIYF. CDR3 DNA sequence: TGTGCCTGGAGTGTCCAACAGGCTGGAAACACCATATATTTT.

The chain is built from TRBV11-2 and TRBJ2-3; TRBD2 matches at 7 bases. With 2 bases clipped from V and 6 bases from J, the junction kept 2 bases outside the gene matches. Germline V gene sequence: CDR1 SGHAT, CDR2 FQNNGV. This CDR3 region has 13 residues. CDR3 amino acids: CASSLWGGDTQYF. The CDR3 region has the DNA TGTGCCAGCAGCTTATGGGGGGGGGATACGCAGTATTTT. The complete variable domain, with remaining parts taken from reference TRBV11-2 and TRBJ2-3, reads EAGVAQSPRYKIIEKRQSVAFWCNPISGHATLYWYQQILGQGPKLLIQFQNNGVVDDSQLPKDRFSAERLKGVDSTLKIQPAKLEDSAVYLCASSLWGGDTQYFGPGTRLTVL.

The chain uses TRBV9 and TRBJ2-1; D is possibly TRBD2 (6 bases). The CDR3 runs 13 residues. V lost 4 bases and J 7 bases, leaving 12 bases between the germline ends. Germline lookup yields CDR1 SGDLS and CDR2 YYNGEE. The CDR3 bases are TGTGCCAGCAGCATCCCGGGAGCAAATGAGCAGTTCTTC. This encodes CASSIPGANEQFF.

Points on this clone: The same CDR3 arises from other DNA sequences in this sample as well. The chain uses TRBV9 and TRBJ2-7; 8 positions agree with TRBD1. The CDR3 length is 14 residues. Germline assignment: CDR1 SGDLS and CDR2 YYNGEE. V dropped 0 bases and J dropped 2; count of bases not matched to a gene: 1. CDR3 coding DNA: TGTGCCAGCAGCGTAGCAGGGGGCACCTACGAGCAGTACTTC. This encodes CASSVAGGTYEQYF.

This clone was seen more than once but under ten times. The chain combines TRBV6-5 with TRBJ1-5; TRBD1 matches at 8 bases. CDR3 length: 14 amino acids. With 6 bases clipped from V and 5 bases from J, the junction kept 6 bases outside the gene matches. Germline V gene data show CDR1 as MNHEY and CDR2 as SVGAGI. The CDR3 here is CASRTGVGDQPQHF. In DNA form, the CDR3 reads TGTGCCAGCAGGACAGGGGTTGGGGATCAGCCCCAGCATTTT.

The chain joins TRBV5-6 to TRBJ2-1, with 8 bases fitting TRBD2. The germline gives CDR1 SGHDT, CDR2 YYEEEE. This CDR3 is built from 15 residues. Trimming at V came to 2 bases and at J to 6 bases, leaving 7 bases not matched to a gene. The CDR3: CASSFGLAGGNEQFF. CDR3 sequence (DNA): TGTGCCAGCAGCTTCGGTCTAGCGGGTGGCAATGAGCAGTTCTTC.

This CDR3 reads CASSLTGANYGYTF. The CDR3 DNA reads as TGCGCCAGCAGCTTGACAGGGGCTAACTATGGCTACACCTTC. The genes are TRBV5-1 and TRBJ1-2; 7 bases fit TRBD1. This CDR3 spans 14 amino acids. The trim removed 1 base at V and 0 bases at J, leaving 0 bases unmatched. From germline, CDR1 is SGHRS and CDR2 YFSETQ.

The chain recombines TRBV29-1 with TRBJ1-2, with D perhaps matching TRBD1 (6 bases). The length of the CDR3 is 14 residues. Germline CDR1 reads SQVTM; CDR2 reads ANQGSEA. V dropped 7 bases and J dropped 0 bases, with 15 bases sitting between them. The CDR3 nucleotides are TGCAGCGCCGAAGGGACATCCTCTAACTATGGCTACACCTTC. This gives the protein CSAEGTSSNYGYTF. The full variable domain, rest sourced from reference TRBV29-1 and TRBJ1-2, is SAVISQKPSRDICQRGTSLTIQCQVDSQVTMMFWYRQQPGQSLTLIATANQGSEATYESGFVIDKFPISRPNLTFSTLTVSNMSPEDSSIYLCSAEGTSSNYGYTFGSGTRLTVV.

The chain recombines TRBV19 with TRBJ2-2; 9 bases agree with TRBD1. The V segment lost 4 bases and the J segment 4 bases; nucleotides outside the gene matches: 7. The germline CDR1 and CDR2 sequences are LNHDA and SQIVND (reference sequence). The CDR3 totals 16 residues. The CDR3 protein is CASSTRTGVGTGELFF. CDR3 DNA sequence: TGTGCCAGTAGTACCAGGACAGGGGTCGGCACCGGGGAGCTGTTTTTT.

The chain combines TRBV19 with TRBJ1-5; D not resolved. Trimming took 2 bases from V and 0 from J, leaving 8 bases between them. The CDR3 is made up of 15 amino acids. The V gene's germline CDR1 is LNHDA and CDR2 SQIVND (reference sequence). CDR3 sequence (DNA): TGTGCCAGTAGTATATGGGCCGTTAGCAATCAGCCCCAGCATTTT. It codes for CASSIWAVSNQPQHF.

This clone was seen only once. J is TRBJ1-5 and V is TRBV19; TRBD1 matches 7 bases. J gave up 9 bases and V 3 bases, and 14 bases lay outside the gene matches. From germline, CDR1 is LNHDA and CDR2 SQIVND (reference sequence). This CDR3 is 16 amino acids long. CDR3 DNA sequence: TGTGCCAGTAGTATCCACCCCACGGGGCAGGGGGGGCCCCAGCATTTT. Amino acids: CASSIHPTGQGGPQHF.

For the CDR3, the DNA is TGTGCCAGCAGGGGTCGGGTCAGCTATGGCTACACCTTC. Translated, it gives CASRGRVSYGYTF. The J gene is TRBJ1-2, the V gene TRBV2, with D hard to call. Trimming stripped 6 bases from V and 4 bases from J, with 12 bases between. CDR3 length: 13 amino acids. Germline CDR1 reads SNHLY; CDR2 reads FYNNEI.

In its sample, this clone was seen a few times. The chain links TRBV6-1 to TRBJ2-7, with TRBD2 matching 14 bases. V shed 4 bases and J 2 bases; nucleotides not matched to a gene: 4. Germline V CDR1 and CDR2: MNHNS, SASEGT. This CDR3 comprises 16 residues. The CDR3 region has the DNA TGTGCCAGCAGTGGAGGGACTAGCGGGGGCACCTACGAGCAGTACTTC. This sequence encodes CASSGGTSGGTYEQYF.

This chain links TRBV3-1 (or the pseudogene TRBV3-2) with TRBJ2-1, with D tentatively TRBD2 (5 bases). Trimming took 0 bases from V and 10 from J, leaving 10 bases between them. The CDR3 has 13 residues. Germline V gene lookup returns CDR1 LGHDT and CDR2 YNNKEL (reference sequence). This CDR3 reads CASSQDTVAEQFF. The DNA of the CDR3 is TGTGCCAGCAGCCAAGATACGGTAGCGGAGCAGTTCTTC.

The chain combines TRBV2 with TRBJ1-1; D may be TRBD1 (5 bases). The CDR3 has 14 residues. CDR1 is SNHLY and CDR2 is FYNNEI in the germline V gene. V lost 10 bases, J lost 0 bases, and 15 bases lay in between. The CDR3 loop is CATTLGLLNTEAFF. CDR3 bases: TGTGCCACGACACTGGGACTGCTGAACACTGAAGCTTTCTTT. Full variable domain (rest looked up from reference TRBV2 and TRBJ1-1): EPEVTQTPSHQVTQMGQEVILRCVPISNHLYFYWYRQILGQKVEFLVSFYNNEISEKSEIFDDQFSVERPDGSNFTLKIRSTKLEDSAMYFCATTLGLLNTEAFFGQGTRLTVV.

This clone was seen only a few times. The J gene is TRBJ2-1, the V gene TRBV15, with 10 bases fitting TRBD2. The CDR3 is 16 amino acids. Losses at the gene ends were 0 bases for V and 8 bases for J; bases not matched to a gene: 7. The germline V gene encodes CDR1 LNHNV and CDR2 YYDKDF (reference sequence). The CDR3 DNA reads as TGTGCCACCAGCAGAGATTTAATAGCGGGGGGCGATGAGCAGTTCTTC. Protein sequence: CATSRDLIAGGDEQFF.

The gene calls are TRBV27 and TRBJ2-7; weak D call: TRBD2 (6 bases). The length of the CDR3 is 12 residues. CDR1 is MNHEY and CDR2 is SMNVEV in the germline V gene (reference sequence). V dropped 4 bases and J dropped 7 bases, with 11 bases sitting between them. The CDR3 sequence: CASSSGLYEQYF. DNA of the CDR3: TGTGCCAGCAGTTCTGGACTATATGAGCAGTACTTC.

The CDR3 DNA sequence: TGTGCCAGCAGCTCCTCCCTCTACGAGCAGTACTTC. The encoded protein is CASSSSLYEQYF. The chain recombines TRBV7-6 with TRBJ2-7; D uncertain. This CDR3 has 12 residues. Germline CDR1 SGHVS, CDR2 FNYEAQ. Trimming removed 4 bases at V and 3 bases at J, with 7 bases between. Full variable domain (missing parts from reference TRBV7-6 and TRBJ2-7): GAGVSQSPRYKVTKRGQDVALRCDPISGHVSLYWYRQALGQGPEFLTYFNYEAQQDKSGLPNDRFSAERPEGSISTLTIQRTEQRDSAMYRCASSSSLYEQYFGPGTRLTVT.

CDR3 coding DNA: TGTGCCAGCAGCCAAGAACCACGGGACACCGGGGAGCTGTTTTTT. Translating it yields CASSQEPRDTGELFF. J is TRBJ2-2 and V is TRBV7-3, with unresolved D. Trimming cost V 5 bases and J 3 bases, with 13 bases left between them. This CDR3 contains 15 residues. Looked up from germline, CDR1 is SGHTA and CDR2 is FQGTGA.

This clone was counted once. This sequence joins TRBV27 and TRBJ1-1; D may be TRBD1 (6 bases). Germline V gives CDR1 MNHEY, CDR2 SMNVEV (reference sequence). V was clipped by 4 bases and J by 4 bases, with 10 bases between them. This CDR3 is 13 amino acids long. DNA for the CDR3: TGTGCCAGCAGTTGGGGGCTCGGCACTGAAGCTTTCTTT. Protein product: CASSWGLGTEAFF.

The chain couples TRBV28 to TRBJ1-6; TRBD1 matches at 9 bases. This CDR3 has 16 amino acids. The germline V gene encodes CDR1 MDHEN and CDR2 SYDVKM. With 3 bases clipped from V and 7 bases from J, the junction kept 7 bases outside the gene matches. The CDR3 loop is CASSLIPGQGNSPLHF. The CDR3 DNA reads as TGTGCCAGCAGTTTGATACCCGGACAGGGGAATTCACCCCTCCACTTT.

The chain joins TRBV5-1 to TRBJ2-2; D remains ambiguous. V shed 1 base and J shed 7 bases, with 5 bases lying between them. The CDR3 contains 12 residues. The germline CDR1 and CDR2 sequences are SGHRS and YFSETQ. The CDR3 DNA is TGCGCCAGCAGCTTGCCCCTCGGGGAGCTGTTTTTT. Residues: CASSLPLGELFF.

The chain couples TRBV27 to TRBJ1-2, with TRBD1 as a possible D gene (6 bases). Looked up from germline, CDR1 is MNHEY and CDR2 is SMNVEV (reference sequence). The CDR3 loop spans 12 amino acids. V was cut by 6 bases and J by 4 bases, with 9 bases left in between. CDR3 sequence: CASRQGGYGYTF. Written as DNA, the CDR3 is TGTGCCAGCAGACAGGGCGGCTATGGCTACACCTTC.